These 20 T cell receptor beta chains came from one sample sequenced in a study of patients and donors after allogeneic stem cell transplantation (TCRdb year 2020). The library relied on RT-PCR. Sequenced on a NextSeq 550. TCRdb ran its own pipeline on the public reads, namely fastp trimming at Q25 and MiXCR clone calling, and kept in-frame beta chains. Duplicate CDR3 protein sequences are folded into a single record with the most common DNA and genes. The sample records roughly 940,000 distinct CDR3 sequences, roughly 18% of which are singletons. Together, the top ten hold 6% of the sample. The sample was blood, either unsorted or a sorted T cell fraction (not recorded which). These TCRs come from a human donor who was either an allogeneic HSCT recipient or a stem cell or donor lymphocyte infusion donor (not recorded which). It is not recorded whose cells these are; they may come from a transplant donor.

This clonotype was recorded a few times. The chain recombines TRBV7-2 with TRBJ2-5; D is unclear. Germline lookup yields CDR1 SGHTA and CDR2 FQGNSA. The CDR3 has 17 residues. Trimming removed 0 bases from V and 0 bases from J, with 14 bases in between. CDR3 residues: CASSLAAWLGYQETQYF. DNA for the CDR3: TGTGCCAGCAGCTTAGCGGCGTGGCTGGGGTACCAAGAGACCCAGTACTTC. The full variable domain, rest sourced from reference TRBV7-2 and TRBJ2-5, is GAGVSQSPSNKVTEKGKDVELRCDPISGHTALYWYRQSLGQGLEFLIYFQGNSAPDKSGLPSDRFSAERTGGSVSTLTIQRTQQEDSAVYLCASSLAAWLGYQETQYFGPGTRLLVL.

The chain combines TRBV12-3 or TRBV12-4 with TRBJ2-1; 9 bases line up with TRBD1. The CDR3 loop spans 13 amino acids. With V trimmed by 3 bases and J by 9 bases, 3 bases remained unmatched. The CDR3 region has the DNA TGTGCCAGCAGTTTCGGGACAGGGACTGAGCAGTTCTTC. Its protein is CASSFGTGTEQFF.

Written as DNA, the CDR3 is TGTGCCAGCAGTTACTCGAGACTAGCGGGAATGAACACCGGGGAGCTGTTTTTT. Translated, it gives CASSYSRLAGMNTGELFF. This chain links TRBV6-5 with TRBJ2-2, with 11 bases fitting TRBD2. V lost 0 bases to trimming and J lost 1 base; unmatched junction nucleotides: 4. The CDR3 extends over 18 amino acids. Germline CDR1 reads MNHEY; CDR2 reads SVGAGI.

This chain links TRBV5-1 with TRBJ2-1; D unresolved. The CDR3 has 15 residues. With 4 bases removed from V and 9 bases from J, the gap between germline ends came to 20 bases. Germline assignment: CDR1 SGHRS and CDR2 YFSETQ. CDR3 loop: CASSVDPTGDGEQFF. CDR3 DNA sequence: TGCGCCAGCAGCGTGGACCCCACCGGTGACGGTGAGCAGTTCTTC.

At least ten counts were recorded for this clonotype. The chain has TRBV10-3 and TRBJ2-6; D is ambiguous. Trimming left V 6 bases short and J 0 bases short, with 3 bases between. The CDR3 spans 13 residues. CDR1 and CDR2 from the germline V gene are ENHRY and SYGVKD. The CDR3 coding sequence is TGTGCCATCAGGCCCTCTGGGGCCAACGTCCTGACTTTC. Its protein product is CAIRPSGANVLTF.

J is TRBJ2-3 and V is TRBV12-3 or TRBV12-4; 10 nucleotides line up with TRBD2. V trimming: 5 bases; J trimming: 1 base; junction bases outside the gene matches: 3. The CDR3 covers 15 residues. CDR3 loop: CASSSGRAGTDTQYF. The CDR3 bases are TGTGCCAGCAGTAGCGGGAGGGCTGGCACAGATACGCAGTATTTT.

Details on this clonotype: Its ends do not fully match the called genes, so a read error is possible. The V and J genes are TRBV15 and TRBJ1-5; no clear D gene. The CDR3 is made up of 16 amino acids. Germline V gene lookup returns CDR1 LNHNV and CDR2 YYDKDF (reference sequence). CDR3 loop: CATSGDRAARNQPQHF. As DNA, the CDR3 is TGTGCCACCAGCGGAGACCGGGCAGCCCGAAATCAGCCCCAGCATTTT.

The chain recombines TRBV5-1 with TRBJ1-2, with D unresolved. Germline CDR1 and CDR2: SGHRS and YFSETQ. The CDR3 covers 11 residues. The ends were cut back, 7 bases at V and 4 bases at J, with 8 bases in the middle. The CDR3, as DNA: TGCGCCAGCGGAACCTCCTATGGCTACACCTTC. Encoded protein: CASGTSYGYTF. Looking up the rest from reference TRBV5-1 and TRBJ1-2 gives the full variable domain: KAGVTQTPRYLIKTRGQQVTLSCSPISGHRSVSWYQQTPGQGLQFLFEYFSETQRNKGNFPGRFSGRQFSNSRSEMNVSTLELGDSALYLCASGTSYGYTFGSGTRLTVV.

The V gene is TRBV12-3 or TRBV12-4, the J gene TRBJ2-7, with 9 bases lining up with TRBD1. The CDR3 length is 15 residues. The V and J ends lost 4 bases and 5 bases, in that order; junction bases with no gene match: 9. The CDR3 here is CASSWPGQGSHEQYF. CDR3 coding DNA: TGTGCCAGCAGTTGGCCGGGACAGGGATCCCACGAGCAGTACTTC.

This clonotype was seen more than once but under ten times. The genes are TRBV10-3 and TRBJ2-3; 11 bases fit TRBD2. CDR1 and CDR2 from the germline V gene are ENHRY and SYGVKD. This CDR3 spans 17 amino acids. Trimming cost V 2 bases and J 4 bases; bases outside gene matches: 8. The CDR3 DNA reads as TGTGCCATCAGTGAGGGTAATAGCGGGGGGGCGGCAGATACGCAGTATTTT. Protein product: CAISEGNSGGAADTQYF.

CDR3 nucleotides: TGCGCCAGCAGCCGCGCACAGGACCGTACGCAGTATTTT. It yields the protein CASSRAQDRTQYF. The chain joins TRBV4-3 to TRBJ2-3, with TRBD1 as a possible D gene (5 bases). The CDR3 covers 13 residues. Germline lookup yields CDR1 LGHNA and CDR2 YSLEER. V gave up 4 bases and J gave up 8 bases, with 13 bases separating them.

V usage is TRBV9 and J usage is TRBJ2-1, with D perhaps TRBD2 (5 bases). Germline V lookup: CDR1 SGDLS, CDR2 YYNGEE. Trimming removed 0 bases at V and 5 bases at J, with 21 bases between. The CDR3 is made up of 18 amino acids. The CDR3 is CASSVGERRKGSHNEQFF. The CDR3 region has the DNA TGTGCCAGCAGCGTAGGCGAGAGGCGAAAAGGGAGCCACAATGAGCAGTTCTTC.

In this sample, this clonotype turned up a few times. CDR3 sequence: CSARPFSSYEQYF. CDR3 nucleotides: TGCAGTGCTAGACCATTCAGCTCCTACGAGCAGTACTTC. The chain carries TRBV20-1 and TRBJ2-7; the D is unclear. CDR3 length: 13 amino acids. Looked up from germline, CDR1 is DFQATT and CDR2 is SNEGSKA (reference sequence). V lost 2 bases and J lost 0, with 8 bases in between.

The chain joins TRBV5-1 to TRBJ1-4, with 9 bases lining up with TRBD1. J lost 5 bases, V lost 4 bases, and 9 bases had no gene match. Germline V lookup: CDR1 SGHRS, CDR2 YFSETQ. There are 16 residues in the CDR3. For the CDR3, the DNA is TGCGCCAGCAGCCCGAGGACAGGGGCACAGAATGAAAAACTGTTTTTT. Translation gives CASSPRTGAQNEKLFF.

The V gene is TRBV2, the J gene TRBJ2-7, with 9 positions matching TRBD1. From germline, CDR1 is SNHLY and CDR2 FYNNEI. J gave up 6 bases and V 6 bases, and 9 bases lay outside the gene matches. The CDR3 extends over 14 amino acids. DNA for the CDR3: TGTGCCAGCAGGCTGGACAGGGGTCTCGCCGAGCAGTACTTC. Translation gives CASRLDRGLAEQYF.

This clonotype was seen more than once but under ten times. The chain is built from TRBV7-6 and TRBJ2-7; 8 nucleotides line up with TRBD1. Germline values: CDR1 SGHVS, CDR2 FNYEAQ. J was trimmed by 3 bases and V by 0 bases; bases with no gene match: 4. The CDR3 consists of 15 residues. In DNA form, the CDR3 reads TGTGCCAGCAGCTTAGCGAGGGACAGGTACTACGAGCAGTACTTC. This codes for CASSLARDRYYEQYF.

This clonotype was counted between two and nine times. The J gene is TRBJ2-1, the V gene TRBV24-1, with 8 positions matching TRBD2. Looked up from germline, CDR1 is KGHDR and CDR2 is SFDVKD. There are 14 residues in the CDR3. The V and J ends lost 6 bases and 8 bases, in that order; junction bases with no gene match: 8. The CDR3 nucleotides are TGTGCCACCAGTTTAGCGGGAAGTCTCGATGAGCAGTTCTTC. Its protein is CATSLAGSLDEQFF.

The rearrangement joins TRBV20-1 to TRBJ1-1; D gene unclear. The CDR3 sequence is 11 residues long. The V gene's germline CDR1 is DFQATT and CDR2 SNEGSKA (reference sequence). The CDR3 here is CTPVGNTEAFF. The CDR3 DNA sequence: TGCACCCCCGTAGGGAACACTGAAGCTTTCTTT.

This chain uses TRBV5-1 with TRBJ2-1; the match to TRBD2 covers 8 bases. The CDR3 length is 16 residues. With 0 bases clipped from V and 2 bases from J, the junction kept 4 bases outside the gene matches. The germline gives CDR1 SGHRS, CDR2 YFSETQ. The CDR3 spells CASSLGSGSPYNEQFF. The CDR3 coding sequence is TGCGCCAGCAGCTTGGGAAGCGGGAGCCCCTACAATGAGCAGTTCTTC.

This clonotype was recorded once. The chain carries TRBV24-1 and TRBJ2-3; 9 bases are shared with TRBD2. This CDR3 has 17 amino acids. The V gene's germline CDR1 is KGHDR and CDR2 SFDVKD. V was clipped by 6 bases and J by 3 bases; unmatched bases: 12. CDR3 bases: TGTGCCACCAGTACTCCCCTGCGGGGGGGCGTAACAGATACGCAGTATTTT. It specifies CATSTPLRGGVTDTQYF.